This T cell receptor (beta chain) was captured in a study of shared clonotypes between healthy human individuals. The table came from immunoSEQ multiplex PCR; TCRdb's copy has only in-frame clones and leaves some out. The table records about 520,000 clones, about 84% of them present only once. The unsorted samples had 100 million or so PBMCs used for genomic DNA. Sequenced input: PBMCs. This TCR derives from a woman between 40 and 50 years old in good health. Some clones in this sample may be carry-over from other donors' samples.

The chain's CDR3 is CASSLPQGAGELFF. CDR3 nucleotide sequence: TGTGCCAGCAGTTTACCCCAGGGGGCCGGGGAGCTGTTTTTT. V gene TRBV28 combines with J gene TRBJ2-2; TRBD1 agrees at 7 bases. The trim removed 2 bases at V and 6 bases at J, leaving 3 bases unmatched. This CDR3 region has 14 residues. Germline CDR1 MDHEN, CDR2 SYDVKM.